The 3 T cell receptor beta chains below all came from one sample that was sequenced in a study of monozygotic twins with inflammatory bowel disease. No DNA is given; TCRdb re-called the 5' RACE reads and lists each CDR3 protein once. This table holds 110,000 to 150,000 distinct CDR3 sequences. The sample comprised blood. These receptors were obtained from a human donor with ulcerative colitis or Crohn's disease, or a healthy co-twin of an affected twin (not recorded which).

The chain couples TRBV12-3 or TRBV12-4 to TRBJ1-5; the TCRdb call, TRBD1, lacks DNA for checking. CDR3 size: 16 residues. The CDR3 protein is CASSFTGTGRNQPQHF.

The V gene is TRBV7-6, the J gene TRBJ1-1. The CDR3 is 15 amino acids. CDR1 is SGHVS, CDR2 FNYEAQ, per germline. The CDR3 is CASSLSRGLFFEAFF.

This rearrangement joins TRBV30 to TRBJ1-1. Germline V lookup: CDR1 GTSNPN, CDR2 SVGIG (reference sequence). CDR3 length equals 11 residues. The chain's CDR3 is CAWSSRAEAFF.